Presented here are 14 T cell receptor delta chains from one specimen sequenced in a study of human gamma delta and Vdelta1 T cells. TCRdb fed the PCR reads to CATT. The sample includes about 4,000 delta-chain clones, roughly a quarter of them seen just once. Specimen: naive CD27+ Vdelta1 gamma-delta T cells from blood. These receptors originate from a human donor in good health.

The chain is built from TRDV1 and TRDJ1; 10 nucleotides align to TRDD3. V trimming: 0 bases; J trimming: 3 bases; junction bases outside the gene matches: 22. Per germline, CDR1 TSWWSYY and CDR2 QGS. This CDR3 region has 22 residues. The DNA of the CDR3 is TGTGCTCTTGGGGAACTGCTCCTGGACATACCCCGGACTGGGGGATTTTCCGATAAACTCATCTTT. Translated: CALGELLLDIPRTGGFSDKLIF.

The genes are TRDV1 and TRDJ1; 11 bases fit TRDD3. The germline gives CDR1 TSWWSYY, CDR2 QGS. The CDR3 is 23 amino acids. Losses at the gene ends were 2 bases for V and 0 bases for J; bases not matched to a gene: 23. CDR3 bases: TGTGCTCTTGGGGAAGGCTCCTACGGGGAGGAGGCTGGGGGATACCTGTACACCGATAAACTCATCTTT. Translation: CALGEGSYGEEAGGYLYTDKLIF.

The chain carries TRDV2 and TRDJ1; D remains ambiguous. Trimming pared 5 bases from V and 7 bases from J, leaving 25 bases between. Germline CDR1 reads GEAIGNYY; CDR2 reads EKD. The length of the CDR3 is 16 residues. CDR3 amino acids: CACAAVHGPHGGKLIF. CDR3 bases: TGTGCCTGTGCAGCCGTACATGGCCCTCACGGCGGTAAACTCATCTTT.

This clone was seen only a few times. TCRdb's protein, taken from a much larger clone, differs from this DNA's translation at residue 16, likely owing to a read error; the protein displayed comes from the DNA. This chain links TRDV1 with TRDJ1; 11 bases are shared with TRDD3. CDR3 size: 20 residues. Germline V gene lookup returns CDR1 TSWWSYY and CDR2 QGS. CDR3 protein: CALGGLPHLNWGIKTVKLIF. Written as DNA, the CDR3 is TGTGCCTTAGGGGGCCTTCCACACTTGAACTGGGGGATAAAGACCGTTAAACTCATCTTT.

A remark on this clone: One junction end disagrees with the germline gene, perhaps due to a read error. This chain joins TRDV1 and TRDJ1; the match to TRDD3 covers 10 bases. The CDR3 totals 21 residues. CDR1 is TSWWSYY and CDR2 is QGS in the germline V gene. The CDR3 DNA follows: TGTGCTCTTGGGGAACTTCGGTCGCCGACTGGGGGATCACGAAGCACCGATAAACTCATCTTC. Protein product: CALGELRSPTGGSRSTDKLIF.

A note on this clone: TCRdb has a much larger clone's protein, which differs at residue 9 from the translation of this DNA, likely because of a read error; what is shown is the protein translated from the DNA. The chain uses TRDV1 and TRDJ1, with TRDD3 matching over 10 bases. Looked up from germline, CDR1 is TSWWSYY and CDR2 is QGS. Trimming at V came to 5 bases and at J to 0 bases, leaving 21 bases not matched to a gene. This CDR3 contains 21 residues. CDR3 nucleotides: TGTGCTCTTGGGACGGGGGATACGCCTAGGGCCCCCTCAAAGTACACCGATAAACTCATCTTT. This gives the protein CALGTGDTPRAPSKYTDKLIF.

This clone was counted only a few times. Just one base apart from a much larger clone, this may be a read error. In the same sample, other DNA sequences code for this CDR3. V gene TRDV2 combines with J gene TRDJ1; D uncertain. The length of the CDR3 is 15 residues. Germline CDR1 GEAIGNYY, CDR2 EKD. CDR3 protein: CACDPLRESADKLIF. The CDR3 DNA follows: TGTGCCTGTGACCCCCTCAGGGAGTCCGCCGATAAGCTCATCTTT.

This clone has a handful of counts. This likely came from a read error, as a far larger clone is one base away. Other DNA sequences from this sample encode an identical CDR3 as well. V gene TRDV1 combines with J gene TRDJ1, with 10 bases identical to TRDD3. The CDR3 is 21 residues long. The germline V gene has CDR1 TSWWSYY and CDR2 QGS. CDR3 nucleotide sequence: TGTGCCCTTGGGACGGGGGATACGCTTAGGGCCCCCTCAAAGTACACCGATAAACTCATCTTT. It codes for CALGTGDTLRAPSKYTDKLIF.

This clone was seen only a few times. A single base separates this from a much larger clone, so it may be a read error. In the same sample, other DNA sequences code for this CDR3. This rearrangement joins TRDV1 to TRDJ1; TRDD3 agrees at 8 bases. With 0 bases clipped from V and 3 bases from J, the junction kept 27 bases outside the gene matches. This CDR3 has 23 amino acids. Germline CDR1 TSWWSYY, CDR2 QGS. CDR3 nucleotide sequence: TGTGCTCTTGGGGAACTGCCGTCCCGGTGGATACTGGGGATACTGTCCCAGGCCGATAAACTCATCTTT. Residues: CALGELPSRWILGILSQADKLIF.

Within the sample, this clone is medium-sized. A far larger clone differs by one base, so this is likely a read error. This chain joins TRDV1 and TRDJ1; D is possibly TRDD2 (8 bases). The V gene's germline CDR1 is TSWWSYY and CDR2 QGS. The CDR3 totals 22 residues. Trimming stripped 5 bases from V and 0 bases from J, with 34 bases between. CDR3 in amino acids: CALGPYYFLPLLGTRYTDKLIF. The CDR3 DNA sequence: TGTGCTCTTGGGCCTTATTACTTCCTACCGTTACTGGGGACCAGGTACACCGATAAACTCATCTTT.

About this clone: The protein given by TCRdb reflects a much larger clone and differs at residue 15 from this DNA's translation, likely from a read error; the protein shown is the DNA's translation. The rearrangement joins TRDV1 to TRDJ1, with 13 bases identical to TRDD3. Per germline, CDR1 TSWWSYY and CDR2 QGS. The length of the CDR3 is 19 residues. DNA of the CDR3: TGTGCTCTTGCAACGGGGGACTGGGGGATACGGATTTACACCGGTAAACTCATCTTT. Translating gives CALATGDWGIRIYTGKLIF.

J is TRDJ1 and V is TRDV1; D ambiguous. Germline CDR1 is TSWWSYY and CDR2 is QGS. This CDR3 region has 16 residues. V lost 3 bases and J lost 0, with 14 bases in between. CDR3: CALGESLDPYTDKLIF. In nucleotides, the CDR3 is TGTGCTCTTGGGGAGTCCCTGGATCCTTACACCGATAAACTCATCTTT.

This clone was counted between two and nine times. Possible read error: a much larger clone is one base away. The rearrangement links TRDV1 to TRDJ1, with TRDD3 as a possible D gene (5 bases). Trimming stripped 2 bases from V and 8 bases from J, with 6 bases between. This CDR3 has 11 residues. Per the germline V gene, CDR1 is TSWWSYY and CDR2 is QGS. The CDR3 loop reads CALGEGGKLIF. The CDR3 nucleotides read TGTGCTCTTGGGGAAGGGGGCAAACTCATCTTT.

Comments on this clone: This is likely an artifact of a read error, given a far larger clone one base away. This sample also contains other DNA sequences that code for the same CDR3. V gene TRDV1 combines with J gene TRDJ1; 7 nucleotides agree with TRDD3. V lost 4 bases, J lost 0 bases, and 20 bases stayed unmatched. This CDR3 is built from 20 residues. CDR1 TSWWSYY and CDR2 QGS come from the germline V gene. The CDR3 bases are TGTGCTCTTGGGGCCCCCACTCTCAAGTATTGGGGGAGGTACACCGATAAACTCATCTTT. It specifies CALGAPTLKYWGRYTDKLIF.